This is a list of T cell receptor beta chains from one sample in a study of CD8 T cells in Susac syndrome. TCRdb itself ran the immunoSEQ multiplex PCR reads through MiXCR, one entry per CDR3 protein. In the table there are a few hundred thousand distinct CDR3 sequences, approximately 90% of which are singletons. Sequences were obtained from CD4+ T cells from PBMCs. These receptors all come from a human donor with multiple sclerosis. Both conserved end residues are trimmed from each CDR3. The order of the fields is CDR3 protein, J gene, V gene.

CDR3aa: ASSRDRGDLEQY
j_gene: TRBJ2-7
v_gene: TRBV19

CDR3aa: ASTLRTGGTGELF
j_gene: TRBJ2-2
v_gene: TRBV7-2

CDR3aa: ASSETANTEAF
j_gene: TRBJ1-1
v_gene: TRBV19

CDR3aa: ASSTGQGTGYT
j_gene: TRBJ1-2
v_gene: TRBV27

CDR3aa: SVEVGQGINEQF
j_gene: TRBJ2-1
v_gene: TRBV29-1

CDR3aa: ASKRGLEQY
j_gene: TRBJ2-7
v_gene: TRBV6-5

CDR3aa: ASSGLLAGLGEQY
j_gene: TRBJ2-7
v_gene: TRBV6-1

CDR3aa: ASSPYTGFEAF
j_gene: TRBJ1-1
v_gene: TRBV28

CDR3aa: SASGNEGPGSTGELF
j_gene: TRBJ2-2
v_gene: TRBV20-1

CDR3aa: ASSLGLRRDEQF
j_gene: TRBJ2-1
v_gene: TRBV7-9

CDR3aa: ASSFTSGVSNEQF
j_gene: TRBJ2-1
v_gene: TRBV5-1

CDR3aa: ASSLGPAGGYEQY
j_gene: TRBJ2-7
v_gene: TRBV11-2

CDR3aa: ASSGQGMGNQPQH
j_gene: TRBJ1-5
v_gene: TRBV2

CDR3aa: SARRPFTGLNSPLH
j_gene: TRBJ1-6
v_gene: TRBV20-1

CDR3aa: ASSARQGPREQY
j_gene: TRBJ2-7
v_gene: TRBV19

CDR3aa: ASRDPGQGNYGYT
j_gene: TRBJ1-2
v_gene: TRBV7-9

CDR3aa: ATSGTGVGETQY
j_gene: TRBJ2-5
v_gene: TRBV15

CDR3aa: AISGSGRGQETQY
j_gene: TRBJ2-5
v_gene: TRBV10-3

CDR3aa: ASSQLAGEETQY
j_gene: TRBJ2-5
v_gene: TRBV3-1

CDR3aa: ASSFSSFRADTYEQY
j_gene: TRBJ2-7
v_gene: TRBV12-3/TRBV12-4

CDR3aa: AWSRSRRGVFGDTQY
j_gene: TRBJ2-3
v_gene: TRBV30

CDR3aa: SVEEQGIGNTIY
j_gene: TRBJ1-3
v_gene: TRBV29-1

CDR3aa: ASSLGGREDPTDTQY
j_gene: TRBJ2-3
v_gene: TRBV5-4

CDR3aa: ASSLSEGTQY
j_gene: TRBJ2-5
v_gene: TRBV7-2

CDR3aa: ASSSRLSGSSYEQY
j_gene: TRBJ2-7
v_gene: TRBV19

CDR3aa: ASRDLRLIGGYT
j_gene: TRBJ1-2
v_gene: TRBV2

CDR3aa: ASSGDSEAF
j_gene: TRBJ1-1
v_gene: TRBV10-1

CDR3aa: ASSSTRTSYNEQF
j_gene: TRBJ2-1
v_gene: TRBV7-2

CDR3aa: ASSPPGQRGTGELF
j_gene: TRBJ2-2
v_gene: TRBV18

CDR3aa: ASGTLSGRDNTGELF
j_gene: TRBJ2-2
v_gene: TRBV7-9

CDR3aa: ASSQWTSGNPYEQY
j_gene: TRBJ2-7
v_gene: TRBV6-2/TRBV6-3

CDR3aa: ASSQMAVGTEAF
j_gene: TRBJ1-1
v_gene: TRBV14

CDR3aa: ASSQGRAGRAGDEQF
j_gene: TRBJ2-1
v_gene: TRBV4-1

CDR3aa: ASSPTSGRYHEQF
j_gene: TRBJ2-1
v_gene: TRBV2

CDR3aa: ASSFSPQAETQY
j_gene: TRBJ2-5
v_gene: TRBV7-2

CDR3aa: ASSFEGQRGRETQY
j_gene: TRBJ2-5
v_gene: TRBV5-4

CDR3aa: ASSSGQAANYGYT
j_gene: TRBJ1-2
v_gene: TRBV11-3

CDR3aa: ASSTGQGEQF
j_gene: TRBJ2-1
v_gene: TRBV18

CDR3aa: ASSGTGGVYEKLF
j_gene: TRBJ1-4
v_gene: TRBV5-1

CDR3aa: ASSLGGTVSYEQY
j_gene: TRBJ2-7
v_gene: TRBV7-2

CDR3aa: ASSTTLDTQY
j_gene: TRBJ2-3
v_gene: TRBV6-2/TRBV6-3

CDR3aa: ASSLAHTSGETQY
j_gene: TRBJ2-5
v_gene: TRBV7-6

CDR3aa: ASSLRPKETQY
j_gene: TRBJ2-5
v_gene: TRBV12-3/TRBV12-4

CDR3aa: ASSINSQDDSPLH
j_gene: TRBJ1-6
v_gene: TRBV19

CDR3aa: ASSGQRNEKLF
j_gene: TRBJ1-4
v_gene: TRBV6-1